Below, 20 T cell receptor beta chains from the same sample are listed, as sequenced in a study of cytomegalovirus exposure and HLA in healthy donors. The PCR used 60 Vbeta and 13 Jbeta primers. Libraries were prepared by immunoSEQ multiplex PCR; TCRdb keeps only in-frame clonotypes and omits some of them. The sample yields some 200,000 clones, roughly 74% seen once. Sequencing was done on a sample of PBMCs. These receptors were collected from a young woman in good health and CMV-seronegative.

The chain couples TRBV14 to TRBJ2-1, with 7 bases fitting TRBD1. This CDR3 is built from 16 residues. From germline, CDR1 is SGHDN and CDR2 FVKESK. V was clipped by 1 base and J by 4 bases; unmatched bases: 7. The CDR3 nucleotides are TGTGCCAGCAGCCAAGTGATCGGGGACAGTTACAATGAGCAGTTCTTC. Protein product: CASSQVIGDSYNEQFF.

This chain links TRBV7-3 with TRBJ2-3; a possible D gene is TRBD2 (6 bases). Germline CDR1 reads SGHTA; CDR2 reads FQGTGA. This CDR3 region has 15 residues. V was shortened by 0 bases and J by 2 bases, with 9 bases between the two germline ends. CDR3 coding DNA: TGTGCCAGCAGCTTAACTGGGACTCTCACAGATACGCAGTATTTT. This codes for CASSLTGTLTDTQYF.

The chain recombines TRBV27 with TRBJ1-5; D is ambiguous. Germline loops: CDR1 MNHEY, CDR2 SMNVEV (reference sequence). This CDR3 has 12 amino acids. V shed 6 bases and J shed 3 bases, with 6 bases lying between them. Here the CDR3 DNA reads TGTGCCAGCAGCCCACTCAATCAGCCCCAGCATTTT. This sequence encodes CASSPLNQPQHF.

The chain is built from TRBV7-8 and TRBJ1-5, with no clear D. The V end was cut by 2 bases, the J end by 3 bases, with 5 bases between. Germline CDR1 SGHVS, CDR2 FQNEAQ. The CDR3 extends over 13 amino acids. As DNA, the CDR3 is TGTGCCAGCAGCTTAATAGCCAATCAGCCCCAGCATTTT. This translates into CASSLIANQPQHF. Full variable domain (rest looked up from reference TRBV7-8 and TRBJ1-5): GAGVSQSPRYKVAKRGQDVALRCDPISGHVSLFWYQQALGQGPEFLTYFQNEAQLDKSGLPSDRFFAERPEGSVSTLKIQRTQQEDSAVYLCASSLIANQPQHFGDGTRLSIL.

The chain employs TRBV27 and TRBJ1-6, with D possibly TRBD1 on 6 matching bases. This CDR3 has 16 residues. Germline CDR1 MNHEY, CDR2 SMNVEV (reference sequence). The V and J ends lost 2 bases and 2 bases respectively, with 10 bases between them. This chain's CDR3 is CASSLSGGPYNSPLHF. CDR3 nucleotides: TGTGCCAGCAGTTTAAGCGGGGGCCCCTATAATTCACCCCTCCACTTT.

This clone appeared a single time. V and J are TRBV7-9 and TRBJ1-1; a possible D gene is TRBD1 (6 bases). The V end lost 7 bases, the J end lost 4 bases, and 16 bases lay between the germline ends. CDR3 length: 14 amino acids. Germline V gives CDR1 SEHNR, CDR2 FQNEAQ (reference sequence). The CDR3 here is CASIHQGRGTEAFF. CDR3 bases: TGTGCCAGCATCCATCAGGGGCGCGGCACTGAAGCTTTCTTT.

This rearrangement joins TRBV5-5 to TRBJ1-2; D gene uncertain. CDR1 and CDR2 (germline): SGHKS, YYEKEE (reference sequence). The CDR3 has 16 residues. The V gene lost 0 bases and the J gene lost 4 bases, with 16 bases spanning the gap. CDR3: CASSLGLAGQSYGYTF. The CDR3 bases are TGTGCCAGCAGCTTGGGGCTTGCGGGTCAGTCCTATGGCTACACCTTC. The variable domain in full, with the rest retrieved from reference TRBV5-5 and TRBJ1-2, is DAGVTQSPTHLIKTRGQQVTLRCSPISGHKSVSWYQQVLGQGPQFIFQYYEKEERGRGNFPDRFSARQFPNYSSELNVNALLLGDSALYLCASSLGLAGQSYGYTFGSGTRLTVV.

As to this clone: One end of the junction is discordant with germline, which a read error may explain. This chain uses TRBV6-5 with TRBJ1-1, with 10 positions matching TRBD1. CDR1 is MNHEY and CDR2 is SVGAGI in the germline V gene. This CDR3 is built from 16 residues. CDR3 nucleotide sequence: TGTGCCAGCAGTTATGGGACAGGGGCAAGGAACGCTGAAGCTTTCTTT. It codes for CASSYGTGARNAEAFF.

The chain is built from TRBV7-3 and TRBJ2-1, with D maybe TRBD2 (5 bases). V dropped 2 bases and J dropped 6 bases, with 11 bases sitting between them. Per germline, CDR1 SGHTA and CDR2 FQGTGA. This CDR3 spans 14 amino acids. CDR3 bases: TGTGCCAGCAGCTTAGTTGCGGGCGTCAATGAGCAGTTCTTC. Translated, it gives CASSLVAGVNEQFF.

The chain joins TRBV29-1 to TRBJ1-4; unclear D gene. Germline V gene data show CDR1 as SQVTM and CDR2 as ANQGSEA. Trimming left V 7 bases short and J 0 bases short, with 9 bases between. The CDR3 contains 13 residues. CDR3 sequence (DNA): TGCAGCGCAAGCACAGCAACTAATGAAAAACTGTTTTTT. Translation gives CSASTATNEKLFF.

This clone showed up just a few times. The genes are TRBV27 and TRBJ1-1, with D tentatively TRBD1 (5 bases). V was cut by 4 bases and J by 4 bases, with 16 bases left in between. The CDR3 is 15 residues long. CDR1 is MNHEY and CDR2 is SMNVEV in the germline V gene (reference sequence). The CDR3 DNA reads TGTGCCAGCAGTTCTATACCTTGGGGGGGCACTGAAGCTTTCTTT. This codes for CASSSIPWGGTEAFF.

The chain uses TRBV5-1 and TRBJ2-1, with 9 positions matching TRBD1. Germline lookup yields CDR1 SGHRS and CDR2 YFSETQ. The junction had 20 bases not matched to a gene; V was cut back by 0 bases and J by 7 bases. The CDR3 loop spans 20 amino acids. CDR3 amino acids: CASSLGPPGQGAPGTNEQFF. The DNA for the CDR3 is TGCGCCAGCAGCTTGGGACCCCCGGGACAGGGAGCCCCGGGGACGAATGAGCAGTTCTTC.

The rearrangement links TRBV6-5 to TRBJ1-1, with 8 positions matching TRBD1. Trimming at V came to 7 bases and at J to 11 bases, leaving 15 bases not matched to a gene. The CDR3 is made up of 14 amino acids. Per the germline V gene, CDR1 is MNHEY and CDR2 is SVGAGI. The CDR3 reads CASTPNPDRGKAFF. The CDR3 DNA reads as TGTGCCAGCACCCCAAACCCCGACAGGGGTAAGGCTTTCTTT.

This clone was detected a few times. CDR3 nucleotides: TGTGCCAGCAGCTTGCCCTCCCCTAGGAATGGCTACACCTTC. Translating gives CASSLPSPRNGYTF. This chain connects TRBV5-6 to TRBJ1-2; D is uncertain. This CDR3 has 14 amino acids. Germline CDR1 is SGHDT and CDR2 is YYEEEE. The ends were cut back, 1 base at V and 6 bases at J, with 13 bases in the middle.

V usage is TRBV5-1 and J usage is TRBJ1-1; 12 bases agree with TRBD1. V gave up 0 bases and J gave up 5 bases; unmatched junction bases: 2. The germline gives CDR1 SGHRS, CDR2 YFSETQ. The CDR3 loop spans 15 amino acids. The CDR3: CASSLEGQGATEAFF. In DNA form, the CDR3 reads TGCGCCAGCAGCTTGGAGGGACAGGGGGCAACTGAAGCTTTCTTT.

This chain connects TRBV4-3 to TRBJ2-1, with 9 bases lining up with TRBD2. V gave up 4 bases and J gave up 5 bases; unmatched junction bases: 15. The CDR3 spans 18 residues. Germline-derived CDR1 and CDR2 are LGHNA and YSLEER. CDR3 protein: CASSPQVSGSSLHNEQFF. The CDR3 nucleotides read TGCGCCAGCAGCCCCCAAGTTAGCGGGAGTTCGTTACACAATGAGCAGTTCTTC.

With respect to this clone: This sample includes further DNA sequences coding for the same CDR3. This sequence joins TRBV5-1 and TRBJ2-2, with TRBD2 identical over 11 bases. Losses at the gene ends were 5 bases for V and 1 base for J; bases not matched to a gene: 1. Germline V gene sequence: CDR1 SGHRS, CDR2 YFSETQ. This CDR3 has 15 amino acids. CDR3 in DNA: TGCGCCAGCAGTCTAGCGGGGGGGAACACCGGGGAGCTGTTTTTT. Encoded protein: CASSLAGGNTGELFF.

This chain joins TRBV7-6 and TRBJ2-1, with 11 bases fitting TRBD2. The CDR3 spans 14 residues. V lost 8 bases and J lost 5; bases outside the gene matches: 5. The germline V gene encodes CDR1 SGHVS and CDR2 FNYEAQ. The CDR3 is CASQGLAAHNEQFF. CDR3 in DNA: TGTGCCAGCCAGGGACTAGCGGCCCACAATGAGCAGTTCTTC.

The chain carries TRBV7-8 and TRBJ2-2, with 14 bases that match TRBD2. The CDR3 contains 16 residues. In germline, CDR1 is SGHVS, CDR2 FQNEAQ. The J segment lost 6 bases and the V segment lost 5 bases, leaving 5 bases of the junction unmatched. The CDR3: CASSPGLAGVSGELFF. The CDR3 DNA reads as TGTGCCAGCAGCCCGGGACTAGCGGGGGTATCCGGGGAGCTGTTTTTT.

J is TRBJ2-2 and V is TRBV29-1; 8 bases are shared with TRBD1. With V trimmed by 4 bases and J by 0 bases, 1 base remained unmatched. Germline lookup yields CDR1 SQVTM and CDR2 ANQGSEA. The CDR3 consists of 14 residues. The CDR3 coding sequence is TGCAGCGTTGGGGACAGGACGAACACCGGGGAGCTGTTTTTT. Translating it yields CSVGDRTNTGELFF.